The T cell receptor beta chain under discussion was sequenced for a study of cytomegalovirus exposure and HLA in healthy donors. Germline CDR1 SGHNT, CDR2 YYREEE (reference sequence). This CDR3 has 15 residues. Trimming took 7 bases from V and 4 from J; bases not matched to a gene: 12. This clone was observed a few times. Researchers ran the PCR with 60 Vbeta and 13 Jbeta primers. The protocol was immunoSEQ multiplex PCR, while the TCRdb copy is restricted to in-frame clones and leaves out a portion. The sample yields 150,000 or so clones, about 74% seen once. This clonotype originated in a man between 40 and 49 years old in good health and CMV-seropositive. The V call is TRBV5-4, the J call TRBJ2-3; 7 bases fit TRBD2. The sample taken for sequencing was PBMCs. As DNA, the CDR3 is TGTGCCAGCTATAAAGCGGGAACTGGGGCAGATACGCAGTATTTT. The encoded protein is CASYKAGTGADTQYF.